One and the same sample provided the 17 T cell receptor beta chains below, sequenced in a study of blood T cell repertoires in COVID-19. The protocol was immunoSEQ multiplex PCR, while the TCRdb copy is restricted to in-frame clones and leaves out a portion. The sample records approximately 220,000 clones, roughly 90% being singletons. The sample taken for sequencing was PBMCs or T cells enriched from blood (not recorded which). These receptors were obtained from a woman in her thirties with acute COVID-19.

This clone was counted a single time. The chain is built from TRBV10-3 and TRBJ1-1; TRBD1 might be the D (5 bases). Deletions cut 4 bases from V and 6 bases from J, with 15 bases between. The CDR3 sequence is 14 residues long. Germline lookup yields CDR1 ENHRY and CDR2 SYGVKD. CDR3 amino acids: CAISVSRVLAEAFF. CDR3 DNA: TGTGCCATCAGTGTAAGCAGGGTTTTGGCTGAAGCTTTCTTT.

The chain joins TRBV27 to TRBJ2-1; D is uncertain. Trimming removed 2 bases from V and 0 bases from J, with 11 bases in between. The CDR3 consists of 16 residues. In germline, CDR1 is MNHEY, CDR2 SMNVEV (reference sequence). CDR3 nucleotides: TGTGCCAGCAGTTTACACCTGCAGATCTCCTACAATGAGCAGTTCTTC. Encoded protein: CASSLHLQISYNEQFF.

V is TRBV27 and J is TRBJ2-3, with D tentatively TRBD1 (5 bases). CDR1 is MNHEY, CDR2 SMNVEV, per germline (reference sequence). Trimming took 3 bases from V and 3 from J, leaving 7 bases between them. The CDR3 contains 13 residues. CDR3 region: CASSFGATDTQYF. The CDR3 DNA reads as TGTGCCAGCAGTTTTGGGGCAACAGATACGCAGTATTTT.

The chain has TRBV2 and TRBJ2-5; possible D gene TRBD1, 5 bases. V lost 6 bases and J lost 2, with 10 bases in between. The CDR3 extends over 13 amino acids. Germline V gene sequence: CDR1 SNHLY, CDR2 FYNNEI. The CDR3 coding sequence is TGTGCCAGCAGCCGACAGCTACAAGAGACCCAGTACTTC. Its translation is CASSRQLQETQYF.

The V call is TRBV5-4, the J call TRBJ1-6; 8 bases fit TRBD1. There are 15 residues in the CDR3. Germline assignment: CDR1 SGHNT and CDR2 YYREEE (reference sequence). The V gene end was trimmed by 2 bases and the J gene end by 7 bases; junction bases not matched to a gene: 5. This chain's CDR3 is CASSFGQGRNSPLHF. The CDR3 coding sequence is TGTGCCAGCAGCTTTGGACAGGGAAGAAATTCACCCCTCCACTTT.

On this clone itself: Other DNA sequences within the sample encode an identical CDR3. This chain uses TRBV29-1 with TRBJ1-5, with a tentative D call TRBD1 (5 bases). The V end lost 4 bases, the J end lost 2 bases, and 9 bases lay between the germline ends. This CDR3 spans 13 amino acids. Per the germline V gene, CDR1 is SQVTM and CDR2 is ANQGSEA. CDR3 in DNA: TGCAGCGTTGGTGGAGGGGGCAATCAGCCCCAGCATTTT. This translates into CSVGGGGNQPQHF.

V gene TRBV7-3 combines with J gene TRBJ1-2, with D perhaps matching TRBD1 (5 bases). V shed 5 bases and J shed 8 bases, with 15 bases lying between them. CDR3 length: 13 residues. Germline V gene sequence: CDR1 SGHTA, CDR2 FQGTGA. The CDR3 sequence: CASSPTGTWGYTF. CDR3 sequence (DNA): TGTGCCAGCAGCCCTACTGGGACTTGGGGCTACACCTTC.

The rearrangement joins TRBV29-1 to TRBJ2-3; 8 bases match TRBD2. CDR1 SQVTM and CDR2 ANQGSEA come from the germline V gene. The CDR3 is made up of 17 amino acids. Trimming at V came to 6 bases and at J to 5 bases, leaving 19 bases not matched to a gene. This chain's CDR3 is CSVLNYRGGRLEDTQYF. Here the CDR3 DNA reads TGCAGCGTCCTCAATTACCGGGGGGGACGGTTAGAAGATACGCAGTATTTT.

This clone was detected only once. This chain's CDR3 is CASRLGQLNTEAFF. The CDR3 nucleotides are TGTGCCAGCAGATTGGGACAGTTGAACACTGAAGCTTTCTTT. The gene calls are TRBV28 and TRBJ1-1, with 7 bases identical to TRBD1. Germline CDR1 reads MDHEN; CDR2 reads SYDVKM. This CDR3 has 14 amino acids. With V trimmed by 6 bases and J by 0 bases, 4 bases remained unmatched.

The chain carries TRBV10-1 and TRBJ2-3; the match to TRBD2 covers 9 bases. V lost 0 bases, J lost 6 bases, and 7 bases stayed unmatched. CDR1 WNHNN and CDR2 SYGVQD come from the germline V gene (reference sequence). CDR3 length: 16 amino acids. The CDR3 spells CASSESGKRGVDTQYF. As DNA, the CDR3 is TGCGCCAGCAGTGAGTCGGGGAAGCGGGGGGTGGATACGCAGTATTTT.

The chain joins TRBV15 to TRBJ1-3; perhaps TRBD1 as D (6 bases). This CDR3 has 17 amino acids. Trimming took 0 bases from V and 0 from J, leaving 12 bases between them. From germline, CDR1 is LNHNV and CDR2 YYDKDF (reference sequence). For the CDR3, the DNA is TGTGCCACCAGCAGAGATTGGGGGCTCTACTCTGGAAACACCATATATTTT. Its translation: CATSRDWGLYSGNTIYF.

The chain recombines TRBV18 with TRBJ1-1, with TRBD1 matching 8 bases. V was pared by 0 bases and J by 3 bases, with 12 bases of the junction left unmatched. Germline lookup yields CDR1 KGHSH and CDR2 LQKENI. The CDR3 length is 18 residues. The DNA for the CDR3 is TGTGCCAGCTCACCACCCCTGGGGCAGGGGGCGCGAGACACTGAAGCTTTCTTT. It specifies CASSPPLGQGARDTEAFF.

The chain is built from TRBV19 and TRBJ1-6, with TRBD1 identical over 9 bases. The CDR3 runs 16 residues. The V gene's germline CDR1 is LNHDA and CDR2 SQIVND (reference sequence). Trimming removed 4 bases from V and 7 bases from J; junction bases left unmatched: 8. The CDR3 here is CASSKDRQGENSPLHF. As DNA, the CDR3 is TGTGCCAGTAGTAAGGACAGACAGGGGGAGAATTCACCCCTCCACTTT.

The V and J genes are TRBV3-1 (or the pseudogene TRBV3-2) and TRBJ1-2, with 12 bases lining up with TRBD1. V lost 4 bases and J lost 8; bases outside the gene matches: 11. The CDR3 is 16 amino acids. Germline-derived CDR1 and CDR2 are LGHDT and YNNKEL (reference sequence). The CDR3 sequence is CASSPTHGTGGWGYTF. Here the CDR3 DNA reads TGTGCCAGCAGCCCTACGCACGGGACAGGGGGCTGGGGCTACACCTTC.

The gene calls are TRBV10-1 and TRBJ1-1; 8 nucleotides agree with TRBD1. CDR1 and CDR2 from the germline V gene are WNHNN and SYGVQD (reference sequence). V was clipped by 2 bases and J by 1 base; unmatched bases: 6. The CDR3 contains 16 residues. CDR3 nucleotide sequence: TGCGCCAGCAGTGAGGTCAGGGGGCTTGGGAACACTGAAGCTTTCTTT. Translating it yields CASSEVRGLGNTEAFF.

The chain joins TRBV7-9 to TRBJ1-2; maybe TRBD1 (6 bases). The CDR3 runs to 16 residues. Trimming removed 4 bases from V and 2 bases from J, with 17 bases in between. Germline assignment: CDR1 SEHNR and CDR2 FQNEAQ (reference sequence). The CDR3 coding sequence is TGTGCCAGCAGCTCCCACGGGGGGGGGCGAAACTATGGCTACACCTTC. Its translation: CASSSHGGGRNYGYTF.

The chain recombines TRBV24-1 with TRBJ1-1, with 7 bases that match TRBD1. V was pared by 9 bases and J by 5 bases, with 8 bases of the junction left unmatched. The CDR3 loop spans 13 amino acids. In germline, CDR1 is KGHDR, CDR2 SFDVKD. Here the CDR3 DNA reads TGTGCCACCGTGGGACAGATAGGAACTGAAGCTTTCTTT. It is translated as CATVGQIGTEAFF.